The sequence of this T cell receptor beta chain was determined in a study of blood T cell repertoires in COVID-19. Study-level background: PBMCs, B-cell-depleted T cells, or T cells provided the cDNA or gDNA that made up the material.

Participants came from about two dozen US areas, aged about 18 to 100 years. Donors in Cohort 3 who had recovered were those with two negative PCRs, healthcare professional clearance, or resolution of their symptoms. Study processing details: Reference gene primer amplification gave estimated nucleated cell counts. Repertoires were generated with immunoSEQ multiplex PCR, while TCRdb's copy carries only in-frame clones and drops some. Clone size and the V and J calls come from that table; the DNA yielded D and trimming. The sample shows 330,000 or so clones, over 80% of them seen only once. The junction had 4 bases not matched to a gene; V was cut back by 4 bases and J by 4 bases. The CDR3 totals 15 residues. Germline CDR1 and CDR2: SGHVS and FQNEAQ.

The chain employs TRBV7-8 and TRBJ2-5, with 12 bases matching TRBD2. The receptor comes from a man aged 25 to 45 who had recovered from COVID-19. The sample comprised PBMCs or T cells enriched from blood (not recorded which). This CDR3 is CASSSSGGAGETQYF. CDR3 DNA sequence: TGTGCCAGCAGCTCTAGCGGGGGGGCCGGAGAGACCCAGTACTTC. The whole variable domain, filled in from reference TRBV7-8 and TRBJ2-5, reads GAGVSQSPRYKVAKRGQDVALRCDPISGHVSLFWYQQALGQGPEFLTYFQNEAQLDKSGLPSDRFFAERPEGSVSTLKIQRTQQEDSAVYLCASSSSGGAGETQYFGPGTRLLVL.